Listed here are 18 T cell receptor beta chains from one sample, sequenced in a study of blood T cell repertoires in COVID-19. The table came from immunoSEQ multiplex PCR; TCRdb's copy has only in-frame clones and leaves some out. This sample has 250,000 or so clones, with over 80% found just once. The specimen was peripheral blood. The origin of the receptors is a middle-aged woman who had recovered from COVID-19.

CDR3 loop: CASSYSFRVANEKLFF. The CDR3 bases are TGTGCCAGCAGTTACTCGTTCAGGGTAGCTAATGAAAAACTGTTTTTT. This sequence joins TRBV6-5 and TRBJ1-4, with D perhaps matching TRBD1 (5 bases). V lost 0 bases, J lost 3 bases, and 11 bases lay in between. This CDR3 comprises 16 residues. The V gene's germline CDR1 is MNHEY and CDR2 SVGAGI.

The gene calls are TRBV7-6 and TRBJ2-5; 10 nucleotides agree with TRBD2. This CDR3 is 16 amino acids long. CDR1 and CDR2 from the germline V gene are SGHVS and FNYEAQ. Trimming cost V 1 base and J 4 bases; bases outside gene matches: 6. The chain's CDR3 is CASSLGAAGGRETQYF. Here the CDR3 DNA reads TGTGCCAGCAGCTTAGGGGCAGCGGGGGGGCGAGAGACCCAGTACTTC.

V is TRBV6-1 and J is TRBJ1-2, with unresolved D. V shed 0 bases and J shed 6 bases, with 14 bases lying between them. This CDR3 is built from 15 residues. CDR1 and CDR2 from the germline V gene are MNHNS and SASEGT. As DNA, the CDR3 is TGTGCCAGCAGTGAAGCCACCCCAAACTCTGATGGCTACACCTTC. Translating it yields CASSEATPNSDGYTF.

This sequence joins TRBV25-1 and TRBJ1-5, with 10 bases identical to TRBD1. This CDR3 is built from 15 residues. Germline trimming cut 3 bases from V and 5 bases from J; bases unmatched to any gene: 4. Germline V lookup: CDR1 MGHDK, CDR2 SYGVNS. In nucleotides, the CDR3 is TGTGCCAGCAGTGATGGACAGGGGGTAGATCAGCCCCAGCATTTT. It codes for CASSDGQGVDQPQHF.

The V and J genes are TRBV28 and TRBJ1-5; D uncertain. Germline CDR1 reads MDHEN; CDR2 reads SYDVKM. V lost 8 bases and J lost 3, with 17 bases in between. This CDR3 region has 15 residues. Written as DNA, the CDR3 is TGTGCCAGCCGGAAACCGAGACGGGACAATCAGCCCCAGCATTTT. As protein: CASRKPRRDNQPQHF.

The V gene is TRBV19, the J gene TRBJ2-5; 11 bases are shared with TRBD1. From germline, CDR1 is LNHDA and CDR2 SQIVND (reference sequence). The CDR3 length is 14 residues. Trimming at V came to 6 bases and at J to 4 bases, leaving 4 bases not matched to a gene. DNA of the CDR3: TGTGCCAGTAGCCACGGACAGGGGGCAGAGACCCAGTACTTC. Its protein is CASSHGQGAETQYF.

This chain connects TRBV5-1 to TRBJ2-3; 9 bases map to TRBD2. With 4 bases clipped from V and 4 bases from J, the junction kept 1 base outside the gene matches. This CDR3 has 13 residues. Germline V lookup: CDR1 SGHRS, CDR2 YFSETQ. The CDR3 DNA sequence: TGCGCCAGCAGCCCTAGCGGGGCAGATACGCAGTATTTT. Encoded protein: CASSPSGADTQYF.

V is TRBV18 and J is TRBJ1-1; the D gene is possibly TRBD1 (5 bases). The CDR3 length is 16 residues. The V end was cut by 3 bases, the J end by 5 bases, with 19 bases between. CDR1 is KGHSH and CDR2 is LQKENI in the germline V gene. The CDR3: CASSPPAWGLGTEAFF. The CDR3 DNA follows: TGTGCCAGCTCACCCCCGGCATGGGGCTTGGGGACTGAAGCTTTCTTT. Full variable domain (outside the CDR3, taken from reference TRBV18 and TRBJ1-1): NAGVMQNPRHLVRRRGQEARLRCSPMKGHSHVYWYRQLPEEGLKFMVYLQKENIIDESGMPKERFSAEFPKEGPSILRIQQVVRGDSAAYFCASSPPAWGLGTEAFFGQGTRLTVV.

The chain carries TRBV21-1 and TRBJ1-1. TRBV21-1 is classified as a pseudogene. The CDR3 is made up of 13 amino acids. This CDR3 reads CASSQPRKLEAFF. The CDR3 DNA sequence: TGTGCCAGCAGCCAACCAAGAAAGCTCGAAGCTTTCTTT.

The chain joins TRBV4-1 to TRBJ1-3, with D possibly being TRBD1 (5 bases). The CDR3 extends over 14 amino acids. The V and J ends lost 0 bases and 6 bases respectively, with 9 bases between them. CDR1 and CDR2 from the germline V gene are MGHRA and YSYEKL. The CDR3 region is CASSQEPGQNTIYF. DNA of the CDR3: TGCGCCAGCAGCCAAGAGCCAGGGCAAAACACCATATATTTT.

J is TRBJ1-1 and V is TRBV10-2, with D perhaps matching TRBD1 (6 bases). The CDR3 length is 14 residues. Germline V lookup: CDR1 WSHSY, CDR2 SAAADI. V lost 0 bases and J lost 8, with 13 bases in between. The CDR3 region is CASSESLLGQEAFF. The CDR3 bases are TGCGCCAGCAGTGAGTCCTTACTAGGACAGGAAGCTTTCTTT.

The CDR3 DNA sequence: TGTGCCAGTAGTATAATACCGGGACATAGCAATCAGCCCCAGCATTTT. It translates to CASSIIPGHSNQPQHF. The chain has TRBV19 and TRBJ1-5; D perhaps matches TRBD1 (6 bases). This CDR3 has 16 residues. V dropped 2 bases and J dropped 0 bases, with 11 bases sitting between them. Germline V CDR1 and CDR2: LNHDA, SQIVND (reference sequence).

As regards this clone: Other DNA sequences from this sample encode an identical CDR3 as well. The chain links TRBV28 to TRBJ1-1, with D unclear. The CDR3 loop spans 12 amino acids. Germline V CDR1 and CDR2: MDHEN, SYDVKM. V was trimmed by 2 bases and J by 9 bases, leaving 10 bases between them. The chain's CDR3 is CASSLDRGKAFF. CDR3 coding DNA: TGTGCCAGCAGTTTAGATCGCGGAAAAGCTTTCTTT.

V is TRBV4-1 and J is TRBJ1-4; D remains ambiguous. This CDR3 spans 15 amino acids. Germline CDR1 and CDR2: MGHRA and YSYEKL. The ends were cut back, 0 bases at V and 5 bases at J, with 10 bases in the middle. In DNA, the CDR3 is TGCGCCAGCAGCCAAGAACTGACTGGGAATGAAAAACTGTTTTTT. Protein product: CASSQELTGNEKLFF.

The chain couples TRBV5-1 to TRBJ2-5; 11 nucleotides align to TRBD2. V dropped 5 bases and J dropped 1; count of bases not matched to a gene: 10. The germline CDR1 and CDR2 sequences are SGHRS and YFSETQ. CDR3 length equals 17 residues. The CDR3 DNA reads TGCGCCAGCAGACACTCTAGCGGGGGGACACGCCAAGAGACCCAGTACTTC. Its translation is CASRHSSGGTRQETQYF.

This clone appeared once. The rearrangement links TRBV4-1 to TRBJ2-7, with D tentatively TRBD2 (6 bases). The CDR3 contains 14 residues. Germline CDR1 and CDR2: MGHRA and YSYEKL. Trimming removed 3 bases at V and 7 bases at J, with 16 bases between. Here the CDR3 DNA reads TGCGCCAGCAGCCAGGTTCCGGGAGTCGGGGAGCAGTACTTC. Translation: CASSQVPGVGEQYF.

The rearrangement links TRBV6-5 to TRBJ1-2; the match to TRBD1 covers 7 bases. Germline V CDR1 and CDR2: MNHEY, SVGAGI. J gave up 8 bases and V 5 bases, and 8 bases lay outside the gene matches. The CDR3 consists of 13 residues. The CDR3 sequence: CASSKDRMWGYTF. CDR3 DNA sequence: TGTGCCAGCAGTAAGGACAGGATGTGGGGCTACACCTTC.

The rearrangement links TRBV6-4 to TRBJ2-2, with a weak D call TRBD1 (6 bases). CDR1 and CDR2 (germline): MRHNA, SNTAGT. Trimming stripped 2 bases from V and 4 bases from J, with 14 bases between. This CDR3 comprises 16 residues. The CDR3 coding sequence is TGTGCCAGCAGTGACGATATAGGGGGAATCACCGGGGAGCTGTTTTTT. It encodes CASSDDIGGITGELFF.